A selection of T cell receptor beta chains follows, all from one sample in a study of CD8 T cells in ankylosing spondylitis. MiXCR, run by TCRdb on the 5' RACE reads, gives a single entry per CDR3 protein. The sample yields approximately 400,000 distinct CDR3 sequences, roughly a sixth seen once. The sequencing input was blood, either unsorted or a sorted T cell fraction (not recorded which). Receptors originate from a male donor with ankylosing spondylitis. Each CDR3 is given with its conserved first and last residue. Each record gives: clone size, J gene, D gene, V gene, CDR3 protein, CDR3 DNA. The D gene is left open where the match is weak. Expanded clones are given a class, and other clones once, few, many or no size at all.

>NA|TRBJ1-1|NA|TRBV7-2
CASSLVRETEAFF
TGTGCCAGCAGCTTAGTACGGGAGACTGAAGCTTTCTTT
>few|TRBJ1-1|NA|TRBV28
CASGIGGPRGAFF
TGTGCCAGCGGGATTGGGGGGCCCCGGGGAGCTTTCTTT
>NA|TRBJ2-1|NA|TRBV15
CATSGNRVGEQFF
TGTGCCACCAGCGGGAACAGGGTTGGTGAGCAGTTCTTC
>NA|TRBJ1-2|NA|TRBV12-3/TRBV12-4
CASREREGLSGGYTF
TGTGCCAGCAGGGAACGTGAAGGGCTCTCTGGGGGCTACACCTTC
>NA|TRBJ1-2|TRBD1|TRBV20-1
CSASKDRVPNYGYTF
TGCAGTGCTTCTAAGGACAGGGTACCCAACTATGGCTACACCTTC
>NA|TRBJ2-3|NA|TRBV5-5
CASSLFGLSTDTQYF
TGTGCCAGCAGCTTGTTCGGGTTGAGCACAGATACGCAGTATTTT
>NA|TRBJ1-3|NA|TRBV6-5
CASSYLPASSGNTIYF
TGTGCCAGCAGTTACCTACCTGCGTCCTCTGGAAACACCATATATTTT
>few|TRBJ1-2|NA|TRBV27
CASSRKHLDGYTF
TGTGCCAGCAGTCGAAAACACCTTGATGGCTACACCTTC
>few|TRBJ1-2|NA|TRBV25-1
CASSEDGHHYGYTF
TGTGCCAGCAGTGAAGACGGACACCACTATGGCTACACCTTC
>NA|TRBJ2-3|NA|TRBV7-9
CASSAGTKSTDTQYF
TGTGCCAGCAGCGCCGGGACCAAAAGCACAGATACGCAGTATTTT
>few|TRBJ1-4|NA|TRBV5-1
CASSLVQGIGKLFF
TGCGCCAGCAGCTTGGTACAGGGAATCGGGAAACTGTTTTTT
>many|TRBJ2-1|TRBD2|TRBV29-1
CSAYLAGEVEQFF
TGCAGCGCGTACCTAGCGGGAGAAGTTGAGCAGTTCTTC
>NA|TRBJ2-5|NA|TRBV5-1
CASSYRPGYQETQYF
TGCGCCAGCAGTTATCGACCTGGATACCAAGAGACCCAGTACTTC
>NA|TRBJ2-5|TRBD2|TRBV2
CASKGWRGQETQYF
TGTGCCAGCAAGGGATGGCGGGGGCAAGAGACCCAGTACTTC
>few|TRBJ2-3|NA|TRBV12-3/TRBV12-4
CASSLGGGAPGDTQYF
TGTGCCAGCAGTTTGGGCGGAGGTGCCCCTGGGGATACGCAGTATTTT
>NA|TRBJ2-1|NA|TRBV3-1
CASSYLDGAEQFF
TGTGCCAGCAGTTACCTAGACGGCGCTGAGCAGTTCTTC
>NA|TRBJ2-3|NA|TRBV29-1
CSVVKSATDTQYF
TGCAGCGTTGTCAAGTCGGCCACAGATACGCAGTATTTT
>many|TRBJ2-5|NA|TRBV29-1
CSAARLQGYQETQYF
TGCAGCGCCGCCCGCCTACAGGGCTACCAAGAGACCCAGTACTTC
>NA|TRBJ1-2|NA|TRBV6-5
CASSYGWSAQTNYGYTF
TGTGCCAGCAGTTACGGGTGGTCAGCCCAAACTAACTATGGCTACACCTTC
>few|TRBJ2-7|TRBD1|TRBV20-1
CSAQSTGKILAKKSYEQYF
TGCAGTGCTCAATCGACAGGGAAAATCCTAGCCAAGAAATCCTACGAGCAGTACTTC
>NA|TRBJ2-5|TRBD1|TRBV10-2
CASSDRTGGPETQYF
TGCGCCAGCAGTGATAGGACAGGGGGCCCAGAGACCCAGTACTTC
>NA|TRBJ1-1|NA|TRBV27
CASSGAGSTEAFF
TGTGCCAGCAGCGGGGCAGGCTCCACTGAAGCTTTCTTT
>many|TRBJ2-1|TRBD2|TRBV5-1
CASRSGGLYNEQFF
TGCGCCAGCAGGTCGGGGGGGCTGTACAATGAGCAGTTCTTC
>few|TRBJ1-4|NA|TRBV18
CASSPLDPPATNEKLFF
TGTGCCAGCTCACCACTGGACCCGCCCGCAACTAATGAAAAACTGTTTTTT
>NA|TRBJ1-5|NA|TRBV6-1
CASSLRDNQPQHF
TGTGCCAGCAGCCTACGGGACAATCAGCCCCAGCATTTT
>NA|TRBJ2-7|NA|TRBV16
CASSLDSHLYEQYF
TGTGCCAGCAGCCTTGACAGTCATCTCTACGAGCAGTACTTC
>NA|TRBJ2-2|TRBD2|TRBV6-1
CASTLAGGATGELFF
TGTGCCAGCACTCTAGCGGGGGGCGCCACCGGGGAGCTGTTTTTT
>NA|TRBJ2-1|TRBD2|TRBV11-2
CASSLGSGVDEQFF
TGTGCCAGCAGCTTAGGAAGCGGGGTGGATGAGCAGTTCTTC
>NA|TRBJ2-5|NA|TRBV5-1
CASSLAPPETQYF
TGCGCCAGCAGCTTGGCCCCACCAGAGACCCAGTACTTC
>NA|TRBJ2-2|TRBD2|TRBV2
CASSSTSGRDTGELFF
TGTGCCAGCAGCTCCACTAGCGGGAGGGACACCGGGGAGCTGTTTTTT
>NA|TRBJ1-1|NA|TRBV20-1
CSATIGWANTEAFF
TGCAGTGCTACCATAGGATGGGCGAACACTGAAGCTTTCTTT
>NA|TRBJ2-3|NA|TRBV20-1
CSASPLAEYTDTQYF
TGCAGTGCTAGTCCGTTAGCGGAATACACAGATACGCAGTATTTT
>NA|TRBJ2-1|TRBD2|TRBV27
CASSFRLAGGTYNEQFF
TGTGCCAGCAGTTTCCGACTAGCGGGAGGGACCTACAATGAGCAGTTCTTC
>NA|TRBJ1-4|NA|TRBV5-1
CASSLGSSSEKLFF
TGCGCCAGCAGCTTGGGCAGTAGCTCAGAAAAACTGTTTTTT
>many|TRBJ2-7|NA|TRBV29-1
CSVDNAGAEQYF
TGCAGCGTTGATAATGCAGGGGCCGAGCAGTACTTC
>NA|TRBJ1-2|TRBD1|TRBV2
CASSADNRGSAGYTF
TGTGCCAGCAGTGCCGATAACAGGGGAAGTGCTGGCTACACCTTC
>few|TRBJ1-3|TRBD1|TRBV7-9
CASSPQGAPGNTIYF
TGTGCCAGCAGCCCACAGGGGGCGCCGGGAAACACCATATATTTT
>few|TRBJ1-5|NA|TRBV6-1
CASSPESFSNQPQHF
TGTGCCAGCAGCCCCGAGAGTTTTAGCAATCAGCCCCAGCATTTT
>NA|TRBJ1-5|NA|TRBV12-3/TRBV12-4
CASSLAGQVFSNQPQHF
TGTGCCAGCAGTTTAGCGGGGCAGGTCTTTAGCAATCAGCCCCAGCATTTT
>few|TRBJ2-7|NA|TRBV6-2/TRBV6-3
CASKITGRYEQYF
TGTGCCAGCAAGATTACAGGGCGCTACGAGCAGTACTTC
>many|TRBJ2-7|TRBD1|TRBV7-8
CASSLSPGGHYEQYF
TGTGCCAGCAGCTTAAGCCCAGGGGGTCACTACGAGCAGTACTTC
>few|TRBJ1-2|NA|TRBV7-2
CASTAAVQGAAYGYTF
TGTGCCAGCACCGCCGCCGTACAGGGTGCGGCATATGGCTACACCTTC
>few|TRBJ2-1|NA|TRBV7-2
CASSPDHEQFF
TGTGCCAGCAGCCCGGACCATGAGCAGTTCTTC
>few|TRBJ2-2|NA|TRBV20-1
CSAGRAGTGELFF
TGCAGTGCTGGCCGGGCAGGGACCGGGGAGCTGTTTTTT